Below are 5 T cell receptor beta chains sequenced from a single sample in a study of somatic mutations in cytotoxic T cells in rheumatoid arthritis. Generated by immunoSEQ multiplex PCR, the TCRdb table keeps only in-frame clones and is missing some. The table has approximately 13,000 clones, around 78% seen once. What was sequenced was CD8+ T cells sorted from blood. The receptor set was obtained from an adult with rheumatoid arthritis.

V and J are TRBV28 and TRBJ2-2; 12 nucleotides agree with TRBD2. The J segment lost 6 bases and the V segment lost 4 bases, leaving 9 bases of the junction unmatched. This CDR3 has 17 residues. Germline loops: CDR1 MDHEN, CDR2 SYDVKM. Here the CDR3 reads CASSSYRLAGAAGELFF. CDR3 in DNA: TGTGCCAGCAGTTCATATCGACTAGCGGGGGCGGCCGGGGAGCTGTTTTTT.

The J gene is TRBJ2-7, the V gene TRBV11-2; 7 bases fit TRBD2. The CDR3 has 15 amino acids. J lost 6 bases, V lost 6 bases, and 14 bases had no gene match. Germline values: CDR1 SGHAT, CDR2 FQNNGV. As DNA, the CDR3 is TGTGCCAGCAGGTCGTCTAGCGGTATAGGGTTCGAGCAGTACTTC. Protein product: CASRSSSGIGFEQYF.

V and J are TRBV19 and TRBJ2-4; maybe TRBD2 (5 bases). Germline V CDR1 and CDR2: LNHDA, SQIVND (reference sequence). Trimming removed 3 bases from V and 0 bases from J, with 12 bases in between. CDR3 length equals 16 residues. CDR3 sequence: CASSIRRAGAKNIQYF. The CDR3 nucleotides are TGTGCCAGTAGTATTCGGCGGGCCGGAGCCAAAAACATTCAGTACTTC.

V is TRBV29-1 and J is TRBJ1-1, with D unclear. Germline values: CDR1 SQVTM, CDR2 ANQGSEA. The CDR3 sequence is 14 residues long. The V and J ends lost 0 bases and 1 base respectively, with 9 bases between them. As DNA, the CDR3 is TGCAGCGTTGAAGAAACCCTTTGGAACACTGAAGCTTTCTTT. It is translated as CSVEETLWNTEAFF.

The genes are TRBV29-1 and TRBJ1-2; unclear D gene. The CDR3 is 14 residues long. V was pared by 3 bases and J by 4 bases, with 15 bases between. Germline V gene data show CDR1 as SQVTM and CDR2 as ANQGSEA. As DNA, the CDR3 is TGCAGCGTTGAGTGGAACGGATTTAGCTATGGCTACACCTTC. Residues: CSVEWNGFSYGYTF. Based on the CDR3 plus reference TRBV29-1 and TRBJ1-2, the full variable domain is SAVISQKPSRDICQRGTSLTIQCQVDSQVTMMFWYRQQPGQSLTLIATANQGSEATYESGFVIDKFPISRPNLTFSTLTVSNMSPEDSSIYLCSVEWNGFSYGYTFGSGTRLTVV.